Presented here are 27 T cell receptor beta chains from one specimen sequenced in a study of cytotoxic CD8 clonotypes in ibrutinib-treated CLL. The assay was immunoSEQ multiplex PCR, and TCRdb's table has in-frame clones only and misses some. The table has fewer than 300,000 clones, roughly three quarters seen once. Sequences were derived from PBMCs, sampled at disease progression, from a patient treated with ibrutinib. These receptors came from a human donor with chronic lymphocytic leukemia.

V gene TRBV19 combines with J gene TRBJ1-4; D unresolved. The V gene lost 7 bases and the J gene lost 6 bases, with 12 bases spanning the gap. The CDR3 length is 13 residues. Germline loops: CDR1 LNHDA, CDR2 SQIVND (reference sequence). This CDR3 is CASKVRADEKLFF. The CDR3 DNA reads TGTGCCAGTAAGGTGCGGGCAGATGAAAAACTGTTTTTT.

For the CDR3, the DNA is TGTGCCAGCAGCTTAAACGCGGACAGCTATTCACCCCTCCACTTT. Its protein is CASSLNADSYSPLHF. The V and J genes are TRBV7-3 and TRBJ1-6; TRBD1 might be the D (6 bases). Trimming stripped 1 base from V and 8 bases from J, with 12 bases between. The CDR3 loop spans 15 amino acids. Germline V gene data show CDR1 as SGHTA and CDR2 as FQGTGA.

This clone counts as medium-sized. The CDR3 sequence is CASSPGAKNIQYF. As DNA, the CDR3 is TGTGCCAGCTCACCAGGAGCCAAAAACATTCAGTACTTC. The chain joins TRBV18 to TRBJ2-4, with D unclear. V lost 2 bases and J lost 0, with 2 bases in between. The germline V gene encodes CDR1 KGHSH and CDR2 LQKENI. CDR3 length equals 13 residues.

The chain has TRBV28 and TRBJ2-3; TRBD1 is a possible D gene (6 bases). The CDR3 runs to 14 residues. Germline-derived CDR1 and CDR2 are MDHEN and SYDVKM. V shed 0 bases and J shed 5 bases, with 9 bases lying between them. CDR3 nucleotides: TGTGCCAGCAGTTTATGGGGACACGGAGATACGCAGTATTTT. Its protein is CASSLWGHGDTQYF.

V is TRBV7-6 and J is TRBJ1-5, with TRBD1 matching 7 bases. Germline V gives CDR1 SGHVS, CDR2 FNYEAQ. With V trimmed by 5 bases and J by 2 bases, 3 bases remained unmatched. The length of the CDR3 is 14 residues. The CDR3 bases are TGTGCCAGCAGCAGGGGGACAGGCAATCAGCCCCAGCATTTT. This translates into CASSRGTGNQPQHF.

The chain has TRBV7-8 and TRBJ1-6; D is perhaps TRBD1 (6 bases). Trimming took off 5 bases at V and 4 bases at J, with 9 bases between the two ends. The CDR3 spans 14 residues. Germline lookup yields CDR1 SGHVS and CDR2 FQNEAQ. CDR3: CASSVTGYNSPLHF. The CDR3, as DNA: TGTGCCAGCAGCGTGACAGGTTATAATTCACCCCTCCACTTT. Variable domain in full (rest from reference TRBV7-8 and TRBJ1-6): GAGVSQSPRYKVAKRGQDVALRCDPISGHVSLFWYQQALGQGPEFLTYFQNEAQLDKSGLPSDRFFAERPEGSVSTLKIQRTQQEDSAVYLCASSVTGYNSPLHFGNGTRLTVT.

This sequence joins TRBV6-5 and TRBJ1-1; TRBD1 is a possible D gene (5 bases). CDR1 MNHEY and CDR2 SVGAGI come from the germline V gene. This CDR3 is built from 13 residues. Deletions cut 5 bases from V and 2 bases from J, with 9 bases between. CDR3 in DNA: TGTGCCAGCAGTCTGACAGATAACACTGAAGCTTTCTTT. Amino acid sequence: CASSLTDNTEAFF.

The gene calls are TRBV2 and TRBJ1-2; D is unclear. Looked up from germline, CDR1 is SNHLY and CDR2 is FYNNEI. The CDR3 is made up of 17 amino acids. V lost 4 bases and J lost 1, with 19 bases in between. The CDR3 region has the DNA TGTGCCAGCAGTGGAGTCAGGTCGGTAGTTAGTAACTATGGCTACACCTTC. Protein sequence: CASSGVRSVVSNYGYTF.

CDR3 in amino acids: CASSIRFQRLYNEQFF. CDR3 DNA: TGTGCCAGCAGTATCAGGTTCCAACGGTTGTACAATGAGCAGTTCTTC. The chain uses TRBV28 and TRBJ2-1; unclear D gene. The CDR3 covers 16 residues. Germline V gene sequence: CDR1 MDHEN, CDR2 SYDVKM. V lost 5 bases and J lost 4, with 18 bases in between.

This clone was picked up a small number of times. The chain employs TRBV29-1 and TRBJ1-1; possible D gene TRBD1, 6 bases. Germline V gives CDR1 SQVTM, CDR2 ANQGSEA. V was cut by 6 bases and J by 11 bases, with 13 bases left in between. The CDR3 runs to 10 residues. The CDR3 loop is CSVPGHRAFF. The CDR3 coding sequence is TGCAGCGTACCGGGACATCGGGCTTTCTTT.

The chain has TRBV7-9 and TRBJ2-1, with 12 bases identical to TRBD1. Germline trimming cut 5 bases from V and 7 bases from J; bases unmatched to any gene: 12. CDR1 is SEHNR and CDR2 is FQNEAQ in the germline V gene (reference sequence). The CDR3 is 17 residues long. The CDR3 DNA sequence: TGTGCCAGCAGCAAAGGGAAGGTGGGACAGGGGGCGAATGAGCAGTTCTTC. It encodes CASSKGKVGQGANEQFF.

V is TRBV19 and J is TRBJ1-1; possible D gene TRBD1, 6 bases. The CDR3 has 11 amino acids. V lost 4 bases to trimming and J lost 7 bases, with 7 bases between them. Per the germline V gene, CDR1 is LNHDA and CDR2 is SQIVND (reference sequence). The CDR3 bases are TGTGCCAGTAGTAACAGGGTTGAAGCTTTCTTT. It encodes CASSNRVEAFF. Full variable domain (missing parts from reference TRBV19 and TRBJ1-1): DGGITQSPKYLFRKEGQNVTLSCEQNLNHDAMYWYRQDPGQGLRLIYYSQIVNDFQKGDIAEGYSVSREKKESFPLTVTSAQKNPTAFYLCASSNRVEAFFGQGTRLTVV.

V usage is TRBV5-4 and J usage is TRBJ2-1; 7 bases fit TRBD2. CDR3 length equals 16 residues. The germline V gene has CDR1 SGHNT and CDR2 YYREEE (reference sequence). Unmatched junction bases numbered 13, after V lost 4 bases and J lost 6 bases. The CDR3 is CASSPGRGEGTNEQFF. The CDR3 DNA reads as TGTGCCAGCAGCCCGGGTCGGGGGGAGGGCACCAATGAGCAGTTCTTC. The full variable domain, with the rest looked up from reference TRBV5-4 and TRBJ2-1, is ETGVTQSPTHLIKTRGQQVTLRCSSQSGHNTVSWYQQALGQGPQFIFQYYREEENGRGNFPPRFSGLQFPNYSSELNVNALELDDSALYLCASSPGRGEGTNEQFFGPGTRLTVL.

CDR3 DNA sequence: TGTGCCAGCAGCAACCGACAGTTAGCCAAAAACATTCAGTACTTC. Protein sequence: CASSNRQLAKNIQYF. The chain joins TRBV21-1 to TRBJ2-4; TRBD1 is taken as the D call from the table, unchecked against the DNA. TRBV21-1 is annotated as a pseudogene. The CDR3 is 15 amino acids.

The CDR3: CASSSPGVNTEAFF. CDR3 in DNA: TGCGCCAGCAGCAGCCCCGGGGTGAACACTGAAGCTTTCTTT. This rearrangement joins TRBV4-1 to TRBJ1-1; no definite D call. Germline loops: CDR1 MGHRA, CDR2 YSYEKL. This CDR3 has 14 amino acids. Trimming cost V 5 bases and J 0 bases, with 10 bases left between them.

The rearrangement links TRBV6-5 to TRBJ2-7, with 10 bases fitting TRBD2. Germline lookup yields CDR1 MNHEY and CDR2 SVGAGI. V lost 5 bases, J lost 3 bases, and 4 bases stayed unmatched. This CDR3 region has 14 residues. CDR3 loop: CASSPSGSGYEQYF. The DNA for the CDR3 is TGTGCCAGCAGTCCTAGCGGGAGTGGCTACGAGCAGTACTTC.

This clone was seen just once. CDR3 in amino acids: CASSDPASGLFYEQYF. Written as DNA, the CDR3 is TGTGCCAGCAGTGACCCTGCTAGCGGGCTTTTCTACGAGCAGTACTTC. The chain joins TRBV6-1 to TRBJ2-7, with 8 positions matching TRBD2. The CDR3 is 16 residues long. The ends lost 3 bases at V and 3 bases at J; junction bases unmatched: 10. Germline CDR1 reads MNHNS; CDR2 reads SASEGT.

This rearrangement joins TRBV4-1 to TRBJ1-5, with 8 bases fitting TRBD1. J gave up 0 bases and V 6 bases, and 4 bases lay outside the gene matches. The CDR3 contains 15 residues. Germline V gene lookup returns CDR1 MGHRA and CDR2 YSYEKL. CDR3 residues: CASRATGGSNQPQHF. The DNA of the CDR3 is TGCGCCAGCAGGGCAACAGGGGGTAGCAATCAGCCCCAGCATTTT.

The genes are TRBV27 and TRBJ2-7; TRBD2 aligns across 7 bases. Germline values: CDR1 MNHEY, CDR2 SMNVEV (reference sequence). There are 15 residues in the CDR3. Germline trimming cut 5 bases from V and 5 bases from J; bases unmatched to any gene: 12. The CDR3, as DNA: TGTGCCAGCAGTCGTTCGGGCGGGAGTGGGAACGAGCAGTACTTC. It yields the protein CASSRSGGSGNEQYF.

This rearrangement joins TRBV4-1 to TRBJ2-5; no firm D call. Germline V gene lookup returns CDR1 MGHRA and CDR2 YSYEKL. The V end lost 1 base, the J end lost 3 bases, and 6 bases lay between the germline ends. The CDR3 is 13 amino acids. CDR3 nucleotides: TGCGCCAGCAGCCAAGGTCCCGAAGAGACCCAGTACTTC. Its protein product is CASSQGPEETQYF.

The rearrangement joins TRBV6-4 to TRBJ1-6, with 8 bases aligning to TRBD1. This CDR3 region has 14 residues. Germline CDR1 and CDR2: MRHNA and SNTAGT. Unmatched junction bases numbered 4, after V lost 5 bases and J lost 7 bases. CDR3 residues: CASSPTGGNSPLHF. DNA of the CDR3: TGTGCCAGCAGTCCCACAGGGGGAAATTCACCCCTCCACTTT.

This clone occurred a few times. The V and J genes are TRBV14 and TRBJ2-2, with a weak D call TRBD2 (5 bases). V shed 5 bases and J shed 5 bases, with 12 bases lying between them. The CDR3 contains 14 residues. CDR1 is SGHDN and CDR2 is FVKESK in the germline V gene. CDR3 region: CASSVAPKTGELFF. The CDR3 DNA is TGTGCCAGCAGCGTAGCGCCCAAAACCGGGGAGCTGTTTTTT.

The chain combines TRBV19 with TRBJ1-5, with 7 bases that match TRBD1. The V segment lost 4 bases and the J segment 0 bases; nucleotides outside the gene matches: 15. The CDR3 has 19 amino acids. Germline V gene lookup returns CDR1 LNHDA and CDR2 SQIVND (reference sequence). CDR3 loop: CASSTTDRALLYSNQPQHF. CDR3 in DNA: TGTGCCAGTAGTACCACTGACAGGGCCCTACTTTATAGCAATCAGCCCCAGCATTTT.

The gene calls are TRBV6-5 and TRBJ2-7, with TRBD2 matching over 10 bases. Germline assignment: CDR1 MNHEY and CDR2 SVGAGI. The CDR3 contains 16 residues. V was pared by 0 bases and J by 7 bases, with 9 bases of the junction left unmatched. The CDR3 DNA reads TGTGCCAGCAGTTACTCCCTAGCGGGAGTGGGAGGAGAGCAGTACTTC. Translated, it gives CASSYSLAGVGGEQYF.

This clone has only a few counts. This chain links TRBV4-1 with TRBJ1-2; possible D gene TRBD1, 6 bases. V was pared by 4 bases and J by 5 bases, with 17 bases between. The CDR3 spans 15 residues. Germline V CDR1 and CDR2: MGHRA, YSYEKL. This CDR3 reads CASSPLGGNRYGYTF. The CDR3 bases are TGCGCCAGCAGCCCCCTAGGGGGGAACAGGTATGGCTACACCTTC.

This chain uses TRBV7-7 with TRBJ2-3; no clear D. The CDR3 consists of 13 residues. V lost 4 bases, J lost 4 bases, and 9 bases lay in between. Germline-derived CDR1 and CDR2 are SSHAT and FNYEAQ (reference sequence). The CDR3 spells CASSSGRADTQYF. The CDR3 DNA reads TGTGCCAGCAGCTCCGGACGAGCAGATACGCAGTATTTT. Full variable domain (missing parts from reference TRBV7-7 and TRBJ2-3): GAGVSQSPRYKVTKRGQDVTLRCDPISSHATLYWYQQALGQGPEFLTYFNYEAQPDKSGLPSDRFSAERPEGSISTLTIQRTEQRDSAMYRCASSSGRADTQYFGPGTRLTVL.

The chain combines TRBV7-6 with TRBJ1-1, with D perhaps matching TRBD1 (6 bases). Germline lookup yields CDR1 SGHVS and CDR2 FNYEAQ. The CDR3 contains 16 residues. Deletions cut 5 bases from V and 0 bases from J, with 16 bases between. In DNA, the CDR3 is TGTGCCAGCAGCCCTCAGACAGGCGCAATGAACACTGAAGCTTTCTTT. Translated: CASSPQTGAMNTEAFF.